Shown below are 19 T cell receptor beta chains from a single sample sequenced in a study of metastatic and nonmetastatic thyroid tumors. Each patient came to thyroid surgery without any prior treatment (of any kind). With MiXCR, TCRdb called clones anew from the PCR reads. This table has around 31,000 clones, 30% appearing once. Sequencing was performed on blood. Receptors were obtained from a female donor with papillary thyroid cancer or a benign thyroid nodule (not recorded which). Some clones in this sample may be carry-over from other donors' samples.

V and J are TRBV5-1 and TRBJ1-2; D not resolved. The germline CDR1 and CDR2 sequences are SGHRS and YFSETQ. Deletions cut 2 bases from V and 7 bases from J, with 9 bases between. There are 12 residues in the CDR3. DNA for the CDR3: TGCGCCAGCAGCTTTTCCGGAACTGGCTACACCTTC. Residues: CASSFSGTGYTF.

This clone ranks as medium-sized. The chain couples TRBV6-1 to TRBJ1-2; 9 bases match TRBD1. The CDR3 has 14 amino acids. Germline V gene lookup returns CDR1 MNHNS and CDR2 SASEGT. V trimming: 7 bases; J trimming: 8 bases; junction bases outside the gene matches: 11. The CDR3 here is CASTKSGQGGGYTF. The CDR3 bases are TGTGCCAGCACCAAATCGGGACAGGGTGGAGGCTACACCTTC.

This clone was counted ten times or more. The chain uses TRBV9 and TRBJ1-2; 7 bases fit TRBD1. After removal of 0 bases from V and 6 bases from J, the junction contained 2 bases not matched to a gene. In germline, CDR1 is SGDLS, CDR2 YYNGEE. The CDR3 totals 13 residues. The CDR3 sequence is CASSVGQGNGYTF. The CDR3 bases are TGTGCCAGCAGCGTAGGACAGGGTAATGGCTACACCTTC.

This clone was seen many times. Other DNA sequences from this sample encode an identical CDR3 as well. V gene TRBV27 combines with J gene TRBJ2-2; D is perhaps TRBD2 (5 bases). In germline, CDR1 is MNHEY, CDR2 SMNVEV (reference sequence). Deletions cut 6 bases from V and 6 bases from J, with 8 bases between. The CDR3 is 12 amino acids. CDR3 amino acids: CASSRGAGELFF. CDR3 DNA: TGTGCCAGCAGCCGGGGTGCCGGGGAGCTGTTTTTT.

The rearrangement links TRBV19 to TRBJ1-6; D gene uncertain. Deletions cut 1 base from V and 7 bases from J, with 2 bases between. Per the germline V gene, CDR1 is LNHDA and CDR2 is SQIVND (reference sequence). CDR3 size: 12 residues. The DNA of the CDR3 is TGTGCCAGTAGTATAGTGAATTCACCCCTCCACTTT. It translates to CASSIVNSPLHF. Full variable domain (rest looked up from reference TRBV19 and TRBJ1-6): DGGITQSPKYLFRKEGQNVTLSCEQNLNHDAMYWYRQDPGQGLRLIYYSQIVNDFQKGDIAEGYSVSREKKESFPLTVTSAQKNPTAFYLCASSIVNSPLHFGNGTRLTVT.

This clone has only a few counts. This chain joins TRBV30 and TRBJ2-7; tentatively, D is TRBD1 (6 bases). This CDR3 contains 13 residues. Per germline, CDR1 GTSNPN and CDR2 SVGIG (reference sequence). V dropped 3 bases and J dropped 2 bases, with 11 bases sitting between them. DNA for the CDR3: TGTGCCTGGAGGCGACAGGAGACCTACGAGCAGTACTTC. Residues: CAWRRQETYEQYF.

This clone was detected a few times. The gene calls are TRBV18 and TRBJ1-1, with D unresolved. The ends were cut back, 3 bases at V and 1 base at J, with 15 bases in the middle. This CDR3 is 16 amino acids long. CDR1 is KGHSH and CDR2 is LQKENI in the germline V gene. The CDR3 reads CASSPPSRGSNTEAFF. For the CDR3, the DNA is TGTGCCAGCTCACCCCCTTCGCGGGGATCGAACACTGAAGCTTTCTTT.

The chain links TRBV6-2 or TRBV6-3 to TRBJ2-3; D tentatively reads TRBD1 or TRBD2 (6 bases each). The CDR3 covers 16 residues. V gave up 0 bases and J gave up 1 base, with 11 bases separating them. The germline gives CDR1 MNHEY, CDR2 SVGEGT. The CDR3 DNA is TGTGCCAGCAGTTACTCGGGGGGCGCGGGCACAGATACGCAGTATTTT. The encoded protein is CASSYSGGAGTDTQYF.

This rearrangement joins TRBV11-2 to TRBJ1-6, with a tentative D call TRBD1 (5 bases). CDR3 length: 14 residues. V gave up 5 bases and J gave up 6 bases, with 11 bases separating them. Per the germline V gene, CDR1 is SGHAT and CDR2 is FQNNGV. CDR3 region: CASSPGQGNSPLHF. The CDR3 DNA follows: TGTGCCAGCAGCCCGGGGCAGGGTAATTCACCCCTCCACTTT. Full variable domain (rest looked up from reference TRBV11-2 and TRBJ1-6): EAGVAQSPRYKIIEKRQSVAFWCNPISGHATLYWYQQILGQGPKLLIQFQNNGVVDDSQLPKDRFSAERLKGVDSTLKIQPAKLEDSAVYLCASSPGQGNSPLHFGNGTRLTVT.

This clone was found many times. V and J are TRBV30 and TRBJ1-6, with unresolved D. The CDR3 runs to 11 residues. Germline values: CDR1 GTSNPN, CDR2 SVGIG (reference sequence). CDR3 nucleotide sequence: TGTACCGCCAAACAGAATTCACCCCTCCACTTT. Translated, it gives CTAKQNSPLHF.

V usage is TRBV27 and J usage is TRBJ2-3; D call uncertain. CDR1 and CDR2 from the germline V gene are MNHEY and SMNVEV (reference sequence). The CDR3 runs 11 residues. The ends were cut back, 7 bases at V and 3 bases at J, with 5 bases in the middle. CDR3 nucleotides: TGTGCCAGCAAAAGAACAGATACGCAGTATTTT. This sequence encodes CASKRTDTQYF.

This clone was counted many times. This chain's CDR3 is CASSQLAVSTDTQYF. The CDR3 coding sequence is TGCGCCAGCAGCCAACTAGCGGTGAGCACAGATACGCAGTATTTT. This rearrangement joins TRBV4-1 to TRBJ2-3; 7 nucleotides align to TRBD2. CDR1 and CDR2 (germline): MGHRA, YSYEKL. This CDR3 region has 15 residues. J was trimmed by 0 bases and V by 2 bases; bases with no gene match: 2.

This clone showed up many times. The rearrangement joins TRBV24-1 to TRBJ2-1; 8 nucleotides match TRBD1. This CDR3 has 19 residues. J was trimmed by 1 base and V by 2 bases; bases with no gene match: 12. Germline CDR1 and CDR2: KGHDR and SFDVKD. CDR3 bases: TGTGCCACCAGTGATTCGAGTAGGGACAGGAAGGGGTCCTACAATGAGCAGTTCTTC. Its protein is CATSDSSRDRKGSYNEQFF.

The chain has TRBV30 and TRBJ1-1; 8 bases line up with TRBD1. V was pared by 2 bases and J by 3 bases, with 5 bases of the junction left unmatched. The CDR3 is made up of 14 amino acids. CDR1 is GTSNPN, CDR2 SVGIG, per germline (reference sequence). DNA of the CDR3: TGTGCCTGGAGTATCAGGACAGGGTACACTGAAGCTTTCTTT. This sequence encodes CAWSIRTGYTEAFF. The whole variable domain, remainder taken from reference TRBV30 and TRBJ1-1, is SQTIHQWPATLVQPVGSPLSLECTVEGTSNPNLYWYRQAAGRGLQLLFYSVGIGQISSEVPQNLSASRPQDRQFILSSKKLLLSDSGFYLCAWSIRTGYTEAFFGQGTRLTVV.

V gene TRBV19 combines with J gene TRBJ1-1; weak D call: TRBD1 (6 bases). The CDR3 runs 12 residues. V was cut by 3 bases and J by 10 bases, with 12 bases left in between. Germline V gives CDR1 LNHDA, CDR2 SQIVND (reference sequence). The DNA for the CDR3 is TGTGCCAGTAGTATTAGCAGGGGAGGAGCTTTCTTT. It translates to CASSISRGGAFF.

V and J are TRBV29-1 and TRBJ2-3; the D is unclear. This CDR3 contains 14 residues. Germline V gene sequence: CDR1 SQVTM, CDR2 ANQGSEA. The V gene lost 3 bases and the J gene lost 0 bases, with 10 bases spanning the gap. Here the CDR3 DNA reads TGCAGCGTTGACTGCCCGACTAGCACAGATACGCAGTATTTT. The encoded protein is CSVDCPTSTDTQYF.

The chain combines TRBV6-1 with TRBJ1-2, with a possible D match to TRBD1 (5 bases). The V end lost 6 bases, the J end lost 4 bases, and 15 bases lay between the germline ends. The CDR3 consists of 14 residues. From germline, CDR1 is MNHNS and CDR2 SASEGT. CDR3 sequence (DNA): TGTGCCAGCAGGACCCGAGACAGCCCCTATGGCTACACCTTC. Translated: CASRTRDSPYGYTF.

This clone was found many times. This sample includes further DNA sequences coding for the same CDR3. The chain links TRBV18 to TRBJ2-1; D unresolved. V lost 2 bases, J lost 8 bases, and 7 bases lay in between. There are 12 residues in the CDR3. CDR1 KGHSH and CDR2 LQKENI come from the germline V gene. The CDR3 region is CASSPDFYEQFF. CDR3 coding DNA: TGTGCCAGCTCACCAGACTTTTATGAGCAGTTCTTC. The complete variable domain, with remaining parts taken from reference TRBV18 and TRBJ2-1, reads NAGVMQNPRHLVRRRGQEARLRCSPMKGHSHVYWYRQLPEEGLKFMVYLQKENIIDESGMPKERFSAEFPKEGPSILRIQQVVRGDSAAYFCASSPDFYEQFFGPGTRLTVL.

This clone was seen ten or more times. V and J are TRBV20-1 and TRBJ1-5; D gene uncertain. Germline V gene sequence: CDR1 DFQATT, CDR2 SNEGSKA (reference sequence). Trimming removed 0 bases from V and 4 bases from J, with 13 bases in between. There are 15 residues in the CDR3. CDR3 coding DNA: TGCAGTGCTAGAGATCATGTTCGGGGAAATCAGCCCCAGCATTTT. Its translation: CSARDHVRGNQPQHF.